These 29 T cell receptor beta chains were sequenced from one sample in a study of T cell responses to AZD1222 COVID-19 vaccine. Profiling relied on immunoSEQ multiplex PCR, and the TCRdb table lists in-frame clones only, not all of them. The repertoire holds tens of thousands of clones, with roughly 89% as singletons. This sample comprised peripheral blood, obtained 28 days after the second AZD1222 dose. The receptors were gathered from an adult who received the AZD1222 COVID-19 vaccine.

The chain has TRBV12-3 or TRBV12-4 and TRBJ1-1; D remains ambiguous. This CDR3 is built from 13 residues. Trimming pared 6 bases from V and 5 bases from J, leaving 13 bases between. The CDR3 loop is CASSKGEWTEAFF. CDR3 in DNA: TGTGCCAGCAGCAAGGGAGAATGGACTGAAGCTTTCTTT.

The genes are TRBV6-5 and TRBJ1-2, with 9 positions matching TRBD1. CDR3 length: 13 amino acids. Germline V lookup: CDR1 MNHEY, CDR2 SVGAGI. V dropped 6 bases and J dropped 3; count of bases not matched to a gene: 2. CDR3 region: CASSRTGDYGYTF. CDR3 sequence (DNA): TGTGCCAGCAGCAGGACAGGGGACTATGGCTACACCTTC.

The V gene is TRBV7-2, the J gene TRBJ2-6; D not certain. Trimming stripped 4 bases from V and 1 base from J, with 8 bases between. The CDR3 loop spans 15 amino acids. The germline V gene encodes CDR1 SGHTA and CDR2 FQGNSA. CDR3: CASSSGASGANVLTF. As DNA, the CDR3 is TGTGCCAGCAGCTCCGGAGCGTCTGGGGCCAACGTCCTGACTTTC.

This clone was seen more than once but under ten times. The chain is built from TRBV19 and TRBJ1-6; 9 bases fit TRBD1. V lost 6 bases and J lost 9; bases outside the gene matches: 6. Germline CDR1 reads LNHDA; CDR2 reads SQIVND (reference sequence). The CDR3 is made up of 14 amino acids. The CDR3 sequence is CASSQTGGTSPLHF. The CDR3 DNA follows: TGTGCCAGTAGCCAGACAGGGGGAACTTCACCCCTCCACTTT. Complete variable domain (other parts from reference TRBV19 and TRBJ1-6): DGGITQSPKYLFRKEGQNVTLSCEQNLNHDAMYWYRQDPGQGLRLIYYSQIVNDFQKGDIAEGYSVSREKKESFPLTVTSAQKNPTAFYLCASSQTGGTSPLHFGNGTRLTVT.

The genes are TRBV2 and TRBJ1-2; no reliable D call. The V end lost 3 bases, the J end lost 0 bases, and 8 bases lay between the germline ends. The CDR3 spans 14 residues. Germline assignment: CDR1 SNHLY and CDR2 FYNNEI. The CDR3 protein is CASSERGTNYGYTF. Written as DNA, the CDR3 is TGTGCCAGCAGTGAGAGAGGTACTAACTATGGCTACACCTTC.

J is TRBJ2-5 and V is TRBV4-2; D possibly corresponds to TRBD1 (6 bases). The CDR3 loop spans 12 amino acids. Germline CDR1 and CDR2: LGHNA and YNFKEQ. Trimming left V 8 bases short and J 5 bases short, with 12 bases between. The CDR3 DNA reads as TGTGCCAGCTCAGGGGTGGGCGAGACCCAGTACTTC. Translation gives CASSGVGETQYF.

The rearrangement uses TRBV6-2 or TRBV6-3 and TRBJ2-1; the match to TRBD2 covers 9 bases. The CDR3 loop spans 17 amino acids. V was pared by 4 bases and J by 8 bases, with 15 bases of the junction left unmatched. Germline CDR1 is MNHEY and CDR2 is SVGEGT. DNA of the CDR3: TGTGCCAGCAGTTTTCGGTTAGCGGGGGTCCTCGAGGATGAGCAGTTCTTC. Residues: CASSFRLAGVLEDEQFF.

The CDR3 loop reads CASSPTDNQPQHF. The DNA for the CDR3 is TGTGCCAGCAGCCCTACCGACAATCAGCCCCAGCATTTT. This chain joins TRBV27 and TRBJ1-5; no clear D. The CDR3 consists of 13 residues. Germline CDR1 reads MNHEY; CDR2 reads SMNVEV (reference sequence). V was clipped by 6 bases and J by 3 bases, with 9 bases between them.

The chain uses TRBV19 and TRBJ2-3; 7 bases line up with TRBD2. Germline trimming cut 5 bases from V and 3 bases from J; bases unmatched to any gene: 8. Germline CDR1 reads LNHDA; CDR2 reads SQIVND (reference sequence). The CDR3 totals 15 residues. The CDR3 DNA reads TGTGCCAGTAGTTTTTTCGGGGGGACGACAGATACGCAGTATTTT. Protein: CASSFFGGTTDTQYF.

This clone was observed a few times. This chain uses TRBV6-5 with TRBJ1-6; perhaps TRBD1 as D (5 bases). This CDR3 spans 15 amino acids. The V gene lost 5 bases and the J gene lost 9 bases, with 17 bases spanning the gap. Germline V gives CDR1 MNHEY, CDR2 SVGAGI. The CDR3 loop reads CASSPGTGFGSPLHF. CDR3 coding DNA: TGTGCCAGCAGTCCCGGGACGGGATTCGGTTCACCCCTCCACTTT.

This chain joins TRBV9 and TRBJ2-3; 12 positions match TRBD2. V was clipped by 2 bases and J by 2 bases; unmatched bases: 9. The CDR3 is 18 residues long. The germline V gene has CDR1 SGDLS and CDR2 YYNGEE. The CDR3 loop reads CASSVGTSGRMITDTQYF. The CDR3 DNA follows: TGTGCCAGCAGCGTTGGGACTAGCGGGCGGATGATCACAGATACGCAGTATTTT.

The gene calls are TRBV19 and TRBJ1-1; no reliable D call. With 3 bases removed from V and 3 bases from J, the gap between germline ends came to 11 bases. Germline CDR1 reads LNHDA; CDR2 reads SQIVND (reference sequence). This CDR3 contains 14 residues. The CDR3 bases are TGTGCCAGTAGTATCCAGGTAGAGCACACTGAAGCTTTCTTT. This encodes CASSIQVEHTEAFF.

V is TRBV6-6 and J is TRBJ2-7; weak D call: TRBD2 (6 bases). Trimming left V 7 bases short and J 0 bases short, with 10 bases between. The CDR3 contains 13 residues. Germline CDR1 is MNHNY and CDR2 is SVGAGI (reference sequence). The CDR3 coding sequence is TGTGCCAGCACGCGGGGTGGCTCCTACGAGCAGTACTTC. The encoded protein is CASTRGGSYEQYF.

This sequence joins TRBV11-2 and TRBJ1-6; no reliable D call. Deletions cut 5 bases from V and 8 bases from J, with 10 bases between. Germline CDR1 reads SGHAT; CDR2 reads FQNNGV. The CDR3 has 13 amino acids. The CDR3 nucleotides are TGTGCCAGCAGCGTCCTGGACTATTCACCCCTCCACTTT. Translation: CASSVLDYSPLHF.

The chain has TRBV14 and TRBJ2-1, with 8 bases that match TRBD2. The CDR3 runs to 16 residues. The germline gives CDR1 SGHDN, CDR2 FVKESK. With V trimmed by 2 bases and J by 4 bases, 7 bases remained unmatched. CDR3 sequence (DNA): TGTGCCAGCAGCCAAACCTCGCGGGGGGCATACAATGAGCAGTTCTTC. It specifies CASSQTSRGAYNEQFF.

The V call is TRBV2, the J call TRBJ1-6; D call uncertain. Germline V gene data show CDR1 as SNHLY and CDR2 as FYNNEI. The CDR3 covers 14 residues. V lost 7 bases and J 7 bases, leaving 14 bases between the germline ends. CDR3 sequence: CASIRRDGNSPLHF. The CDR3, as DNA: TGTGCCAGCATCCGAAGGGATGGGAATTCACCCCTCCACTTT. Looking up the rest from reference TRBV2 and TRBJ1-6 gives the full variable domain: EPEVTQTPSHQVTQMGQEVILRCVPISNHLYFYWYRQILGQKVEFLVSFYNNEISEKSEIFDDQFSVERPDGSNFTLKIRSTKLEDSAMYFCASIRRDGNSPLHFGNGTRLTVT.

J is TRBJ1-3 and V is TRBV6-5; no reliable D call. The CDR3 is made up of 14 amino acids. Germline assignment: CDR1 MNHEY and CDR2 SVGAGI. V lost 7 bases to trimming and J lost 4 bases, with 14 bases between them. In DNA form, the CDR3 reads TGTGCCAGCAATCCGGAAAAACTCGGAAACACCATATATTTT. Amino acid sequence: CASNPEKLGNTIYF.

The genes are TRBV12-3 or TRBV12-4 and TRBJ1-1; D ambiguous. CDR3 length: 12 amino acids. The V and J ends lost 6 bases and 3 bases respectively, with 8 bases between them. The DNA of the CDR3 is TGTGCCAGCAGCAGCCCCTACACTGAAGCTTTCTTT. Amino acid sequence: CASSSPYTEAFF.

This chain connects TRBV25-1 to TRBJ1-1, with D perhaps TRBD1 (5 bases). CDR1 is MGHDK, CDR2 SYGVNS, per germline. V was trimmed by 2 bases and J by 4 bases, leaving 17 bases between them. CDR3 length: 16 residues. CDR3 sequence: CASSEIGAGKGTEAFF. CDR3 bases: TGTGCCAGCAGTGAAATTGGGGCAGGGAAGGGCACTGAAGCTTTCTTT. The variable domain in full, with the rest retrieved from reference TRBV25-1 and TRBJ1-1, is EADIYQTPRYLVIGTGKKITLECSQTMGHDKMYWYQQDPGMELHLIHYSYGVNSTEKGDLSSESTVSRIRTEHFPLTLESARPSHTSQYLCASSEIGAGKGTEAFFGQGTRLTVV.

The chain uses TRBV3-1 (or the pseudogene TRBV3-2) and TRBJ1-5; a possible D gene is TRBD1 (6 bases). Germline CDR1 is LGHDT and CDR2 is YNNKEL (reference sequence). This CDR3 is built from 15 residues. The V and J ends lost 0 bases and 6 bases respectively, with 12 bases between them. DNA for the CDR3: TGTGCCAGCAGCCAAGAGGCAGGGGCCATTCAGCCCCAGCATTTT. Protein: CASSQEAGAIQPQHF.

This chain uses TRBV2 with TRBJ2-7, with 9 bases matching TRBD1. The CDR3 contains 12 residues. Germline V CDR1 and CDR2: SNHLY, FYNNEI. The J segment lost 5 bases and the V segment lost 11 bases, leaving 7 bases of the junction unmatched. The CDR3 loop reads CALGQGVHEQYF. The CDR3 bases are TGTGCCTTGGGACAGGGAGTCCACGAGCAGTACTTC.

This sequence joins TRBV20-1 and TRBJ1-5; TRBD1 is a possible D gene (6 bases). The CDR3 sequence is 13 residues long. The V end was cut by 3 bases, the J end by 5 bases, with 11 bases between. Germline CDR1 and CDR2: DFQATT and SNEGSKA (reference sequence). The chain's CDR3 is CSASPGVYQPQHF. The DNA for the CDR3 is TGCAGTGCTAGTCCAGGGGTTTATCAGCCCCAGCATTTT.

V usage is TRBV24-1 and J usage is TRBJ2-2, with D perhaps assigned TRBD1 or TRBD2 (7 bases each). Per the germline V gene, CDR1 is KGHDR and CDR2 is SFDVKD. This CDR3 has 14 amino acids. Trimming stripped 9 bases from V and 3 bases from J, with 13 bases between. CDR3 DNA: TGTGCCACCTCCTCAGGGGGGGACACCGGGGAGCTGTTTTTT. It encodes CATSSGGDTGELFF.

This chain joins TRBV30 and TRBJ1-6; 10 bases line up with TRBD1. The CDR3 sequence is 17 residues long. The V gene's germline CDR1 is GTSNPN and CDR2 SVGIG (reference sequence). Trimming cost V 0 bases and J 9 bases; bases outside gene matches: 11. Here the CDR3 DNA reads TGTGCCTGGAGTGTACGGGCGGGGACAGGGGTTCGTTCACCCCTCCACTTT. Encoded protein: CAWSVRAGTGVRSPLHF. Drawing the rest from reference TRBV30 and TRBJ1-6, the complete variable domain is SQTIHQWPATLVQPVGSPLSLECTVEGTSNPNLYWYRQAAGRGLQLLFYSVGIGQISSEVPQNLSASRPQDRQFILSSKKLLLSDSGFYLCAWSVRAGTGVRSPLHFGNGTRLTVT.

This chain's CDR3 is CATSRGQGVFYGYTF. The CDR3 nucleotides read TGTGCCACCAGCAGGGGACAGGGGGTCTTCTATGGCTACACCTTC. V gene TRBV15 combines with J gene TRBJ1-2; 11 bases line up with TRBD1. From germline, CDR1 is LNHNV and CDR2 YYDKDF (reference sequence). The V gene end was trimmed by 3 bases and the J gene end by 4 bases; junction bases not matched to a gene: 4. CDR3 length: 15 residues.

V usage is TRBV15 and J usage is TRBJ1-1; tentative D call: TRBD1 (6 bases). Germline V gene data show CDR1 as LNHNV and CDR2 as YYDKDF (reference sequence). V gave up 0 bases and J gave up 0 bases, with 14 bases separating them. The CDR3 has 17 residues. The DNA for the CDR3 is TGTGCCACCAGCAGAGATATCCTACAGGGCTTGAACACTGAAGCTTTCTTT. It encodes CATSRDILQGLNTEAFF.

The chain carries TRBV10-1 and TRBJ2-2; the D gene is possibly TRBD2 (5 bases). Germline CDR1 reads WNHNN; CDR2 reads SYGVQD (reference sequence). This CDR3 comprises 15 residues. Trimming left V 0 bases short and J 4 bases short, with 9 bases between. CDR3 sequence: CASSESRTFTGELFF. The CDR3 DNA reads TGCGCCAGCAGTGAGTCGAGGACTTTCACCGGGGAGCTGTTTTTT.

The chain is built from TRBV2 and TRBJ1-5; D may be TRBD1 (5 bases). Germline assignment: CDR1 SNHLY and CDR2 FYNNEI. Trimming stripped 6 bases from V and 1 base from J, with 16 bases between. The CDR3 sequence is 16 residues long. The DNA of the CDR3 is TGTGCCAGCAGACCGCACCAGGGTTTCAGCAATCAGCCCCAGCATTTT. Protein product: CASRPHQGFSNQPQHF.

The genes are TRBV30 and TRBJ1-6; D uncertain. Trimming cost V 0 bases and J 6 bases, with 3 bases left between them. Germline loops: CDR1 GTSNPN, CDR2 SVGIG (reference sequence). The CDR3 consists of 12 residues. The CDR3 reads CAWSVLNSPLHF. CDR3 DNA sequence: TGTGCCTGGAGTGTACTTAATTCACCCCTCCACTTT.